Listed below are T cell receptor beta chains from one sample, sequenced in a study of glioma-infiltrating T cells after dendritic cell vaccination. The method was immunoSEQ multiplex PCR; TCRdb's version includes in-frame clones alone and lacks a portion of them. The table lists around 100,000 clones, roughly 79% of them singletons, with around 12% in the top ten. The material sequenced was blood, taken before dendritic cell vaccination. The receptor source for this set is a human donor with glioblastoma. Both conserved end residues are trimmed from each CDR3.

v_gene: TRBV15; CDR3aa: ATSRDGGRQGAVNTEAF
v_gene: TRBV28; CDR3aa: ASSFHLAGLSYEQY
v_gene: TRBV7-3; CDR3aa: ASSSQPVDYNEQF
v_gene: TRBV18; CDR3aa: ASSPFIWQAGANVLT
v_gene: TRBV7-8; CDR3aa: ASSLYLDGEAF
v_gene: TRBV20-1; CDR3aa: SAPGEHTQY
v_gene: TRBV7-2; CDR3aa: ASSFQFQETQY
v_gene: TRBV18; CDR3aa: ASSPPDSYEQY
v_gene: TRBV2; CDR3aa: ASSIYRANQPQH
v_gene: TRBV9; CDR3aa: ASSERPSNTGELF
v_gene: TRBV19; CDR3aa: ASSDPDRNYLSSYNSPLH
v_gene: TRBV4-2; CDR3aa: ASSQGASGGTDTQY
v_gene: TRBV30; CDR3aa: AWSMGRVPAGELF
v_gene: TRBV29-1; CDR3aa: SVGGSYNEQF
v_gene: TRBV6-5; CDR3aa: ASSDTSYEQY
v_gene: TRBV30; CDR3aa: AWTLRGGWGGYT
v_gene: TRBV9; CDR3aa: ASSVVRAGVPGELF
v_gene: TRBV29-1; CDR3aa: SVEGQGVRDTEAF
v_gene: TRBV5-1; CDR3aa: ASSSVISTPGTGELF
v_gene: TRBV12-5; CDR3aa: ASGLVLAGPHYEQY
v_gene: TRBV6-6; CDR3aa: ASSMDRLNGYT
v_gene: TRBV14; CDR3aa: ASSLQGAYEQY
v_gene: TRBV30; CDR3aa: AWSVGGGLKTQY
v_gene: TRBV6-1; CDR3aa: ASSDPRKGDPGYT
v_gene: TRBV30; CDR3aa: AWSEGGLTDTQY
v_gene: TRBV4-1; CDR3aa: ASSPHAGSQETQY
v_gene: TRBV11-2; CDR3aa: ASSLDLTGTFGYT
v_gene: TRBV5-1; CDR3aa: ASSFLQGTGAGELF
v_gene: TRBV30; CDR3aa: AWTPTGGYEQY
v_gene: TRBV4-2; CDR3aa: ASSQDSGPDETYGYT
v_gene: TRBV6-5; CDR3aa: ASSPSSLYNEQF
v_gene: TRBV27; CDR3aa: ASSLTGLRLYEQY
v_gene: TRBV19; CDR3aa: ASSPHRVGGAQGTQY
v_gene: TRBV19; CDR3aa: ASMTGDAYNEQF
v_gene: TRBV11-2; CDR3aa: ASSLGIGRTGVNTEAF
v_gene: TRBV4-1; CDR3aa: ASSPPNLDRANTEAF
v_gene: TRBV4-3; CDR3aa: ASSQTRGGEAF
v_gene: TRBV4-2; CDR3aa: ASSQEGASTAQH
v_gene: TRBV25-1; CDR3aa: ASSASGGALNTQY
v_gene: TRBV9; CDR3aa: ASSVGRPYNEQF